This TCR beta chain appears in the sequencing data of a study of T cells in Graves' hyperthyroidism and ophthalmopathy. At the level of the study: Peripheral blood was secured at the point of initial diagnosis, before any treatment. Study results and limitations: Blood also showed most of the thyroid clonotypes that were expanded above 0.001.

Germline trimming cut 7 bases from V and 2 bases from J; bases unmatched to any gene: 6. The germline CDR1 and CDR2 sequences are SGHVS and FQNEAQ. The CDR3 is 14 residues long. This clonotype was observed a few times. What it recognizes is unknown. TCR beta CDR3 regions were amplified from RNA. A set of HTBI primers served as the primers for a first-round RT-PCR of the TCR CDR3. From the multiplex PCR reads, TCRdb called clonotypes with MiXCR, one entry per CDR3 protein. The table records about 680,000 distinct CDR3 sequences, 35% of them present only once. The chain links TRBV7-8 to TRBJ2-3; 7 nucleotides align to TRBD2. This TCR was sampled from a woman in her thirties or forties with Graves' hyperthyroidism. Sequenced sample: blood. Written as DNA, the CDR3 is TGTGCCAGCACCCTAGCGGCGATCACAGATACGCAGTATTTT. Protein: CASTLAAITDTQYF.